This TCR beta chain was found in a study of blood T cell repertoires in COVID-19. In the study overall: Samples taken during acute and convalescent COVID-19 were collected in the United States, Italy and Spain. T cells, B-cell-depleted T cells, or PBMCs provided the cDNA or gDNA that served as material.

Authors' methods: Using reference gene primer amplification, nucleated cell counts were estimated. The repertoire was sequenced with immunoSEQ multiplex PCR; TCRdb's copy has only in-frame clones and lacks some. The DNA was the basis for D and trimming; V, J and clone size are from that table. The sample comprises 80,000 to 100,000 clones, 60% to 85% of which are singletons, and 15% to 20% rests with the top ten. The sequenced sample was peripheral blood. The sequence was obtained from a human donor in a cohort sampled during active COVID-19.

The CDR3 is CASSIPHRGAEAFF. In DNA, the CDR3 is TGTGCCAGTAGTATACCACACAGGGGGGCTGAAGCTTTCTTT. The V gene is TRBV19, the J gene TRBJ1-1; 8 nucleotides align to TRBD1. In germline, CDR1 is LNHDA, CDR2 SQIVND (reference sequence). This CDR3 spans 14 amino acids. V lost 2 bases, J lost 6 bases, and 5 bases stayed unmatched.